The source of this T cell receptor (beta chain) is a study of OX40 agonist ivuxolimab in advanced cancers. Whole-study context: Participants averaged roughly 60 years of age (range about 23 to 79) and were over 75% male.

Produced via immunoSEQ multiplex PCR; TCRdb's table is partial and in-frame only. The table shows 75,000 to 100,000 clones, with about 80% occurring only once. Individuals having autoimmune disease history or systemic immunosuppression were not enrolled. Germline lookup yields CDR1 SEHNR and CDR2 FQNEAQ (reference sequence). After removal of 8 bases from V and 4 bases from J, the junction contained 5 bases not matched to a gene. The CDR3 runs 14 residues. The sample was CD4+ or CD8+ T cells sorted from blood, taken in a trial of the OX40 agonist ivuxolimab. This chain links TRBV7-9 with TRBJ2-1; 10 nucleotides agree with TRBD1. The TCR comes from an adult with an advanced solid tumor such as melanoma, head and neck, liver or kidney cancer. CDR3: CASARQGAYNEQFF. CDR3 in DNA: TGTGCCAGCGCCCGACAGGGGGCATACAATGAGCAGTTCTTC.